These 30 T cell receptor beta chains share one sample of origin, sequenced in a study of PD-L1 blockade in urothelial cancer. Stated time point: peripheral blood 6 weeks after treatment start. This table comes from immunoSEQ multiplex PCR, and its TCRdb copy is limited to in-frame clones, with some not included. Here the sample spans around 110,000 clones, around 88% being singletons. Here the sequenced sample was PBMCs, taken around atezolizumab (anti-PD-L1) treatment. The receptors derive from a man aged 60 to 69 with urothelial cancer.

This chain uses TRBV28 with TRBJ1-1; D remains unclear. The CDR3 sequence is 14 residues long. V lost 6 bases and J lost 3, with 14 bases in between. CDR1 is MDHEN, CDR2 SYDVKM, per germline. The CDR3 region is CASSSDGLDTEAFF. The CDR3 DNA sequence: TGTGCCAGCAGCTCAGACGGGTTGGACACTGAAGCTTTCTTT.

This clone is a singleton in its sample. The rearrangement uses TRBV2 and TRBJ1-5; 8 nucleotides agree with TRBD1. V dropped 7 bases and J dropped 6; count of bases not matched to a gene: 8. CDR1 SNHLY and CDR2 FYNNEI come from the germline V gene. The CDR3 covers 14 residues. The CDR3 reads CASTTQGAGQPQHF. The DNA of the CDR3 is TGTGCCAGCACCACCCAGGGGGCGGGTCAGCCCCAGCATTTT.

The chain joins TRBV15 to TRBJ1-2; weak D call: TRBD1 (6 bases). Trimming removed 8 bases from V and 3 bases from J, with 10 bases in between. Per the germline V gene, CDR1 is LNHNV and CDR2 is YYDKDF (reference sequence). CDR3 length: 12 amino acids. The CDR3 protein is CATGGPDYGYTF. CDR3 DNA sequence: TGTGCCACCGGGGGCCCGGACTATGGCTACACCTTC.

This chain connects TRBV7-8 to TRBJ2-1; TRBD2 is a possible D gene (6 bases). V shed 4 bases and J shed 6 bases, with 19 bases lying between them. Germline lookup yields CDR1 SGHVS and CDR2 FQNEAQ. CDR3 length: 16 residues. The CDR3 region is CASSSTSSPATNEQFF. In DNA, the CDR3 is TGTGCCAGCAGCTCGACTAGTTCCCCGGCCACCAATGAGCAGTTCTTC.

The chain couples TRBV27 to TRBJ2-2; TRBD2 matches 12 bases. In germline, CDR1 is MNHEY, CDR2 SMNVEV (reference sequence). The CDR3 loop spans 17 amino acids. With 1 base clipped from V and 7 bases from J, the junction kept 7 bases outside the gene matches. The CDR3 sequence is CASSLYLAGGRGGELFF. CDR3 DNA: TGTGCCAGCAGTTTATACCTAGCGGGAGGGCGCGGCGGGGAGCTGTTTTTT.

CDR3 region: CSVSKGGPYEQYF. In DNA, the CDR3 is TGCAGCGTTAGCAAGGGGGGGCCCTACGAGCAGTACTTC. This rearrangement joins TRBV29-1 to TRBJ2-7, with D possibly being TRBD2 (7 bases). The CDR3 runs to 13 residues. CDR1 is SQVTM, CDR2 ANQGSEA, per germline. Trimming cost V 5 bases and J 2 bases, with 13 bases left between them.

CDR3 DNA sequence: TGTGCCACCAGCGCCGACAGGGTGCCGAACACTGAAGCTTTCTTT. This encodes CATSADRVPNTEAFF. The chain combines TRBV15 with TRBJ1-1; TRBD1 aligns across 7 bases. Germline V CDR1 and CDR2: LNHNV, YYDKDF (reference sequence). V was clipped by 5 bases and J by 1 base; unmatched bases: 7. This CDR3 region has 15 residues.

The chain carries TRBV2 and TRBJ1-3; 7 positions agree with TRBD1. Germline V CDR1 and CDR2: SNHLY, FYNNEI. V was pared by 4 bases and J by 0 bases, with 12 bases of the junction left unmatched. This CDR3 is 18 amino acids long. In DNA, the CDR3 is TGTGCCAGCAGTGCCCACCCGGGACAGAGAAACTCTGGAAACACCATATATTTT. The encoded protein is CASSAHPGQRNSGNTIYF.

V gene TRBV29-1 combines with J gene TRBJ2-7, with 9 bases fitting TRBD1. The germline V gene has CDR1 SQVTM and CDR2 ANQGSEA. This CDR3 spans 12 amino acids. V lost 7 bases and J lost 3; bases outside the gene matches: 4. The CDR3 bases are TGCAGCGCTTGGACAGGGGTCTACGAGCAGTACTTC. This sequence encodes CSAWTGVYEQYF.

This clone has just one count. One end of the junction is discordant with germline, which a read error may explain. The V and J genes are TRBV7-7 and TRBJ2-1; 9 bases fit TRBD1. Germline-derived CDR1 and CDR2 are SSHAT and FNYEAQ (reference sequence). The CDR3 runs to 15 residues. CDR3 DNA: TGTGCTAGCAGCCAGGGACAGGGAGCCCACAATGAGCAGTTCTTC. It specifies CASSQGQGAHNEQFF.

V is TRBV9 and J is TRBJ2-3; TRBD1 matches at 7 bases. The J segment lost 6 bases and the V segment lost 4 bases, leaving 5 bases of the junction unmatched. The CDR3 is made up of 13 amino acids. Germline CDR1 is SGDLS and CDR2 is YYNGEE. CDR3 bases: TGTGCCAGCAGCACCCGCAGGGGGGATACGCAGTATTTT. Its protein product is CASSTRRGDTQYF. Full variable domain (missing parts from reference TRBV9 and TRBJ2-3): DSGVTQTPKHLITATGQRVTLRCSPRSGDLSVYWYQQSLDQGLQFLIQYYNGEERAKGNILERFSAQQFPDLHSELNLSSLELGDSALYFCASSTRRGDTQYFGPGTRLTVL.

The chain is built from TRBV7-3 and TRBJ1-2; no reliable D call. The CDR3 is made up of 14 amino acids. Trimming removed 2 bases from V and 2 bases from J, with 9 bases in between. Germline CDR1 is SGHTA and CDR2 is FQGTGA. CDR3 coding DNA: TGTGCCAGCAGCTTAGGCCCGTCCAACTATGGCTACACCTTC. It translates to CASSLGPSNYGYTF.

This chain joins TRBV18 and TRBJ2-1; 13 nucleotides align to TRBD2. The J segment lost 0 bases and the V segment lost 1 base, leaving 3 bases of the junction unmatched. This CDR3 has 18 amino acids. CDR1 and CDR2 from the germline V gene are KGHSH and LQKENI. CDR3 residues: CASSPQTSGRGSYNEQFF. CDR3 nucleotide sequence: TGTGCCAGCTCACCACAAACTAGCGGGAGGGGCTCCTACAATGAGCAGTTCTTC.

The J gene is TRBJ1-1, the V gene TRBV28; 11 bases align to TRBD1. V lost 0 bases and J lost 5; bases outside the gene matches: 2. The length of the CDR3 is 15 residues. Germline CDR1 is MDHEN and CDR2 is SYDVKM. This CDR3 reads CASSLWGQGGTEAFF. The CDR3 DNA follows: TGTGCCAGCAGTTTATGGGGACAGGGGGGGACTGAAGCTTTCTTT. Based on the CDR3 plus reference TRBV28 and TRBJ1-1, the full variable domain is DVKVTQSSRYLVKRTGEKVFLECVQDMDHENMFWYRQDPGLGLRLIYFSYDVKMKEKGDIPEGYSVSREKKERFSLILESASTNQTSMYLCASSLWGQGGTEAFFGQGTRLTVV.

The chain links TRBV5-4 to TRBJ2-3; 12 nucleotides match TRBD2. The V gene's germline CDR1 is SGHNT and CDR2 YYREEE (reference sequence). The J segment lost 6 bases and the V segment lost 4 bases, leaving 3 bases of the junction unmatched. This CDR3 contains 14 residues. CDR3 in amino acids: CASSRTSGDDTQYF. The CDR3 nucleotides read TGTGCCAGCAGCCGGACTAGCGGGGACGATACGCAGTATTTT.

DNA of the CDR3: TGTGCCAGCGGTACAGGGTTTTACGAGCAGTACTTC. Its translation: CASGTGFYEQYF. V and J are TRBV2 and TRBJ2-7, with a possible D match to TRBD1 (6 bases). V dropped 8 bases and J dropped 4 bases, with 12 bases sitting between them. The CDR3 is made up of 12 amino acids. Germline V gives CDR1 SNHLY, CDR2 FYNNEI.

The J gene is TRBJ2-3, the V gene TRBV27, with TRBD2 as a possible D gene (5 bases). Germline CDR1 is MNHEY and CDR2 is SMNVEV (reference sequence). The CDR3 is 15 residues long. The V end was cut by 2 bases, the J end by 0 bases, with 9 bases between. The CDR3 coding sequence is TGTGCCAGCAGTTTAGAACGGGATAGCACAGATACGCAGTATTTT. Translating it yields CASSLERDSTDTQYF.

The CDR3 region is CASSLVGGPTEAFF. The CDR3, as DNA: TGTGCCAGCAGCTTAGTCGGGGGTCCCACTGAAGCTTTCTTT. V is TRBV7-9 and J is TRBJ1-1, with D possibly TRBD1 on 5 matching bases. CDR1 SEHNR and CDR2 FQNEAQ come from the germline V gene (reference sequence). The CDR3 is 14 residues long. Trimming took off 1 base at V and 4 bases at J, with 10 bases between the two ends.

The chain uses TRBV14 and TRBJ2-1; TRBD2 agrees at 9 bases. The germline CDR1 and CDR2 sequences are SGHDN and FVKESK. CDR3 size: 15 residues. J lost 5 bases, V lost 4 bases, and 6 bases had no gene match. In DNA, the CDR3 is TGTGCCAGCAGCCGCCCGGGACTAGCTCACAATGAGCAGTTCTTC. Protein: CASSRPGLAHNEQFF.

The chain combines TRBV19 with TRBJ1-1; 8 bases align to TRBD1. In germline, CDR1 is LNHDA, CDR2 SQIVND (reference sequence). This CDR3 spans 14 amino acids. J lost 1 base, V lost 5 bases, and 3 bases had no gene match. The CDR3 nucleotides read TGTGCCAGTAGTCAGGGGGCGACGAACACTGAAGCTTTCTTT. This encodes CASSQGATNTEAFF.

This chain links TRBV27 with TRBJ2-7; 9 nucleotides align to TRBD2. Trimming cost V 5 bases and J 3 bases; bases outside gene matches: 2. The CDR3 loop spans 13 amino acids. CDR1 MNHEY and CDR2 SMNVEV come from the germline V gene (reference sequence). Here the CDR3 reads CASSGLASYEQYF. For the CDR3, the DNA is TGTGCCAGCAGTGGACTAGCGAGCTACGAGCAGTACTTC.

V is TRBV5-1 and J is TRBJ2-7; TRBD2 agrees at 9 bases. Germline V gene data show CDR1 as SGHRS and CDR2 as YFSETQ. V lost 3 bases and J lost 0; bases outside the gene matches: 4. CDR3 size: 15 residues. The CDR3 protein is CASSSLAGVSYEQYF. The DNA for the CDR3 is TGCGCCAGCAGCTCATTAGCGGGGGTCTCCTACGAGCAGTACTTC.

The CDR3 is CSVHQRSTDTQYF. The CDR3 nucleotides read TGCAGCGTCCACCAGCGGAGCACAGATACGCAGTATTTT. The V call is TRBV29-1, the J call TRBJ2-3; a weak D match, TRBD2 (5 bases). V was trimmed by 6 bases and J by 0 bases, leaving 10 bases between them. Germline lookup yields CDR1 SQVTM and CDR2 ANQGSEA. This CDR3 has 13 residues.

The CDR3 DNA sequence: TGTGCCAGCAGCACCTACTCGGGACAGTATAATTCACCCCTCCACTTT. This codes for CASSTYSGQYNSPLHF. The chain employs TRBV13 and TRBJ1-6, with 7 bases aligning to TRBD1. This CDR3 has 16 amino acids. Trimming at V came to 5 bases and at J to 4 bases, leaving 8 bases not matched to a gene. CDR1 and CDR2 (germline): PRHDT, FYEKMQ (reference sequence).

The rearrangement joins TRBV9 to TRBJ2-2; TRBD1 aligns across 8 bases. The J segment lost 5 bases and the V segment lost 6 bases, leaving 12 bases of the junction unmatched. The length of the CDR3 is 16 residues. CDR1 is SGDLS and CDR2 is YYNGEE in the germline V gene. The CDR3 region has the DNA TGTGCCAGCAACCCCGGGGGACAGGACGGGACCGGGGAGCTGTTTTTT. Amino acids: CASNPGGQDGTGELFF.

The gene calls are TRBV19 and TRBJ1-5, with a tentative D call TRBD1 (5 bases). The length of the CDR3 is 15 residues. Germline CDR1 is LNHDA and CDR2 is SQIVND (reference sequence). Trimming shortened V by 3 bases and J by 2 bases, and 11 bases separated the two germline ends. This CDR3 is CASSIQGYGNQPQHF. The CDR3 DNA follows: TGTGCCAGTAGTATTCAGGGCTATGGCAATCAGCCCCAGCATTTT.

The chain is built from TRBV9 and TRBJ2-2, with D possibly being TRBD2 (7 bases). This CDR3 contains 16 residues. Per the germline V gene, CDR1 is SGDLS and CDR2 is YYNGEE. Trimming shortened V by 0 bases and J by 0 bases, and 9 bases separated the two germline ends. The CDR3 sequence: CASSVEGGANTGELFF. CDR3 nucleotides: TGTGCCAGCAGCGTAGAGGGGGGGGCGAACACCGGGGAGCTGTTTTTT.

The chain combines TRBV5-1 with TRBJ2-3; 11 nucleotides match TRBD2. The CDR3 contains 16 residues. Germline-derived CDR1 and CDR2 are SGHRS and YFSETQ. After removal of 3 bases from V and 2 bases from J, the junction contained 5 bases not matched to a gene. The CDR3 bases are TGCGCCAGCAGCTCTATAGCGGGGGGGAACACAGATACGCAGTATTTT. It translates to CASSSIAGGNTDTQYF.

This clone was observed a few times. This chain joins TRBV7-3 and TRBJ2-1, with 7 bases fitting TRBD2. Trimming cost V 4 bases and J 4 bases; bases outside gene matches: 4. CDR1 and CDR2 (germline): SGHTA, FQGTGA. The CDR3 has 14 residues. CDR3 in amino acids: CASSWSGDYNEQFF. Here the CDR3 DNA reads TGTGCCAGCAGCTGGAGCGGGGATTACAATGAGCAGTTCTTC. The entire variable domain, with the rest obtained from reference TRBV7-3 and TRBJ2-1, is as follows: GAGVSQTPSNKVTEKGKYVELRCDPISGHTALYWYRQSLGQGPEFLIYFQGTGAADDSGLPNDRFFAVRPEGSVSTLKIQRTERGDSAVYLCASSWSGDYNEQFFGPGTRLTVL.

Here the CDR3 reads CASSWERTYEQYF. Here the CDR3 DNA reads TGTGCCAGCAGCTGGGAGAGGACGTACGAGCAGTACTTC. The rearrangement uses TRBV7-2 and TRBJ2-5; maybe TRBD2 (5 bases). The closer fit of TRBJ2-7 to the DNA end suggests the J call may be wrong. The CDR3 extends over 13 amino acids. Looked up from germline, CDR1 is SGHTA and CDR2 is FQGNSA.